This TCR beta chain originates from a study of cytomegalovirus exposure and HLA in healthy donors. Primers for the PCR totalled 60 Vbeta and 13 Jbeta. The assay was immunoSEQ multiplex PCR, and TCRdb's table has in-frame clones only and misses some. The sample consists of approximately 280,000 clones, around 90% of them appearing once. The study, taken as a whole, reports: For presence/absence analyses, sequencing depth was assumed to be roughly uniform across donors. Later on, an analysis showed TCR association rates differing by HLA locus, with DRB1 the most and HLA-C the fewest. In a later analysis, HLA-associated beta chains showed higher expansion and lower generation probabilities than comparable chains. Specificity for CMV antigens was confirmed in vitro for a few of the CMV-associated chains.

About this clone itself: Antigen unknown.

Material for sequencing was PBMCs. The TCR originated in a woman in her late teens or twenties in good health and CMV-seronegative.

This CDR3 reads CAWSKAQGEETQYF. In nucleotides, the CDR3 is TGTGCCTGGAGTAAGGCCCAGGGGGAAGAGACCCAGTACTTC. V gene TRBV30 combines with J gene TRBJ2-5, with 7 bases fitting TRBD1. Germline V gives CDR1 GTSNPN, CDR2 SVGIG (reference sequence). This CDR3 comprises 14 residues. The V segment lost 2 bases and the J segment 3 bases; nucleotides outside the gene matches: 6. Using reference TRBV30 and TRBJ2-5 for the parts outside the CDR3, the full variable domain is SQTIHQWPATLVQPVGSPLSLECTVEGTSNPNLYWYRQAAGRGLQLLFYSVGIGQISSEVPQNLSASRPQDRQFILSSKKLLLSDSGFYLCAWSKAQGEETQYFGPGTRLLVL.